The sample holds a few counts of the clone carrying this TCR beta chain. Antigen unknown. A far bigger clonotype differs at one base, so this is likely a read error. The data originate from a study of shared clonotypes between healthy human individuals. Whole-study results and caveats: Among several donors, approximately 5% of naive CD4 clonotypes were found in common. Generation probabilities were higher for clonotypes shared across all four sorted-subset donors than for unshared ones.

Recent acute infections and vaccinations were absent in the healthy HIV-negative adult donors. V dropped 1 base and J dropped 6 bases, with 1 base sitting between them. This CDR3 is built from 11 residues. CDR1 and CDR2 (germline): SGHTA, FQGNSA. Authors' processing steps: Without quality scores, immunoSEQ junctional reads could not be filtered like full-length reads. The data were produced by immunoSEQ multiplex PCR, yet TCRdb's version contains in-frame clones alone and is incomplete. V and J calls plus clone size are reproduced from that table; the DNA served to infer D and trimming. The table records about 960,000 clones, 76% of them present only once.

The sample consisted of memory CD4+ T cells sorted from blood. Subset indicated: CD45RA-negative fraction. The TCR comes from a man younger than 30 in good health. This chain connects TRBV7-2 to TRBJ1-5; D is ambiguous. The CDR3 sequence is CASSLGQPQHF. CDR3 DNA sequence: TGTGCCAGCAGCTTAGGTCAGCCCCAGCATTTT.